This is a list of T cell receptor beta chains from one sample in a study of T cell responses to AZD1222 COVID-19 vaccine. The data were produced by immunoSEQ multiplex PCR, yet TCRdb's version contains in-frame clones alone and is incomplete. The sample holds 130,000 to 150,000 clones; 82% are singletons and the top ten take roughly 4%. Specimen: peripheral blood, collected on day 0 of MenACWY control vaccination. These receptors were taken from an adult in good health. CDR3s include the opening cysteine and the closing phenylalanine or tryptophan. A D gene is named only where the DNA matches it firmly. Part of the rows lack a size; the others show once, few, many or a class for expanded clones.

NA TRBJ2-2 TRBV14 NA CASSPLGPGELFF TGTGCCAGCAGCCCCCTGGGTCCCGGGGAGCTGTTTTTT
NA TRBJ1-3 TRBV11-1 NA CASSSGHTGNTIYF TGTGCCAGCAGCTCGGGACACACCGGGAACACCATATATTTT
TRBD1 TRBJ2-1 TRBV6-5 NA CASSRDRGYYNEQFF TGTGCCAGCAGCAGAGACAGGGGGTACTACAATGAGCAGTTCTTC
NA TRBJ2-2 TRBV6-5 once CASILEGGLTGELFF TGTGCCAGCATCTTGGAGGGGGGTCTAACCGGGGAGCTGTTTTTT
NA TRBJ1-2 TRBV29-1 once CSVGNRAFYGYTF TGCAGCGTTGGGAACAGAGCATTCTATGGCTACACCTTC
NA TRBJ2-3 TRBV5-6 NA CASSLRRRGPDTQYF TGTGCCAGCAGCTTGAGAAGGAGGGGGCCAGATACGCAGTATTTT
NA TRBJ2-2 TRBV5-4 few CASSLDSLSNGELFF TGTGCCAGCAGCTTGGACAGTCTGTCGAACGGGGAGCTGTTTTTT
NA TRBJ2-2 TRBV3-1/TRBV3-2 NA CASSQLRDTGELFF TGTGCCAGCAGCCAATTACGGGACACCGGGGAGCTGTTTTTT
NA TRBJ1-1 TRBV2 once CAKNVNWGSEAFF TGTGCCAAGAACGTAAATTGGGGGTCTGAAGCTTTCTTT
NA TRBJ1-4 TRBV28 NA CASLGGGNEKLFF TGTGCCAGCCTGGGGGGGGGTAATGAAAAACTGTTTTTT
NA TRBJ1-5 TRBV4-1 NA CASSHEGTAVEPQHF TGCGCCAGCAGCCACGAGGGGACGGCGGTGGAGCCCCAGCATTTT
TRBD1 TRBJ2-1 TRBV29-1 NA CSVDGKITRDRDNEQFF TGCAGCGTTGATGGCAAGATAACCAGGGACAGGGACAATGAGCAGTTCTTC
NA TRBJ2-1 TRBV18 once CASSPQDGYNEQFF TGTGCCAGCTCACCTCAGGACGGATACAATGAGCAGTTCTTC
TRBD1 TRBJ1-2 TRBV5-1 NA CASSWGTDNYGYTF TGCGCCAGCAGCTGGGGGACAGACAACTATGGCTACACCTTC
TRBD1 TRBJ1-1 TRBV6-5 NA CASSFTHRGTEAFF TGTGCCAGCAGTTTCACCCACAGGGGGACTGAAGCTTTCTTT
NA TRBJ1-1 TRBV19 few CASRRVWDTEAFF TGTGCCAGCCGACGGGTGTGGGACACTGAAGCTTTCTTT
NA TRBJ2-1 TRBV7-8 once CASSFRINSYNEQFF TGTGCCAGCAGCTTCAGGATTAACTCCTACAATGAGCAGTTCTTC
NA TRBJ1-1 TRBV27 once CASSSLLMDTEAFF TGTGCCAGCAGTTCCCTCCTCATGGACACTGAAGCTTTCTTT
TRBD1 TRBJ1-1 TRBV7-9 NA CASSLQGATTEAFF TGTGCCAGCAGCTTACAGGGGGCGACCACTGAAGCTTTCTTT
TRBD1 TRBJ2-1 TRBV7-3 NA CASSLDRASYNEQFF TGTGCCAGCAGCTTAGACAGGGCCTCCTACAATGAGCAGTTCTTC
NA TRBJ2-5 TRBV18 NA CASSPVLETQYF TGTGCCAGCTCACCGGTCCTGGAGACCCAGTACTTC
TRBD1 TRBJ1-4 TRBV9 NA CASSVGGGGGRANEKLFF TGTGCCAGCAGCGTGGGAGGGGGCGGCGGTCGGGCTAATGAAAAACTGTTTTTT
TRBD1 TRBJ1-2 TRBV30 few CAWSVLGTAAYGYTF TGTGCCTGGAGTGTACTCGGGACAGCTGCCTATGGCTACACCTTC
NA TRBJ1-5 TRBV28 NA CASSFRSLNQPQHF TGTGCCAGCAGTTTCAGATCCCTCAATCAGCCCCAGCATTTT
NA TRBJ1-6 TRBV27 NA CASSLRENNSPLHF TGTGCCAGCAGCCTGAGGGAGAACAATTCACCCCTCCACTTT
TRBD2 TRBJ2-6 TRBV7-9 once CASSYHGGAPGANVLTF TGTGCCAGCAGCTACCACGGGGGGGCCCCTGGGGCCAACGTCCTGACTTTC
TRBD2 TRBJ2-1 TRBV6-4 NA CASSRLAGEYNEQFF TGTGCCAGCAGTCGACTAGCGGGGGAATACAATGAGCAGTTCTTC
NA TRBJ1-2 TRBV7-3 NA CASGGGGHLDGYTF TGTGCCAGCGGGGGTGGGGGCCACCTCGATGGCTACACCTTC
NA TRBJ1-2 TRBV6-5 NA CASSYSGQGGGYTF TGTGCCAGCAGTTACTCAGGGCAGGGTGGTGGCTACACCTTC
TRBD1 TRBJ1-2 TRBV6-5 NA CASSYGQAGSDYGYTF TGTGCCAGCAGTTACGGACAGGCAGGTAGTGACTATGGCTACACCTTC
NA TRBJ2-3 TRBV7-6 NA CASSPLNNAGTPDTQYF TGTGCCAGCAGCCCACTTAATAACGCTGGGACCCCAGATACGCAGTATTTT
NA TRBJ2-1 TRBV27 NA CASSGGSPEQFF TGTGCCAGCTCAGGAGGAAGTCCTGAGCAGTTCTTC
NA TRBJ2-3 TRBV7-3 once CASSFLGSDTQYF TGTGCCAGCAGCTTTCTGGGATCAGATACGCAGTATTTT
TRBD1 TRBJ1-5 TRBV19 NA CASSWDRNSNQPQHF TGTGCCAGTAGCTGGGACAGGAATAGCAATCAGCCCCAGCATTTT
TRBD1 TRBJ2-7 TRBV6-5 NA CASSYSSTGFYEQYF TGTGCCAGCAGTTACTCGTCGACAGGGTTCTACGAGCAGTACTTC
NA TRBJ1-5 TRBV30 NA CAWSVMGLDYSNQPQHF TGTGCCTGGAGTGTAATGGGTCTGGATTATAGCAATCAGCCCCAGCATTTT
NA TRBJ2-6 TRBV6-6 NA CASSYVAANVLTF TGTGCCAGCAGTTACGTGGCGGCCAACGTCCTGACTTTC